The 27 T cell receptor beta chains presented below share a single source sample, sequenced in a study of identical twins. TCRdb re-derived calls from the 5' RACE reads in MiXCR, one entry per CDR3 protein. The sample has 1,800,000 or so distinct CDR3 sequences, under 35% seen once. Material: cord blood. These receptors were taken from a newborn girl in good health.

The sample holds a few counts of this clonotype. The chain employs TRBV7-2 and TRBJ1-5; D remains unclear. The germline CDR1 and CDR2 sequences are SGHTA and FQGNSA. The CDR3 extends over 14 amino acids. V was shortened by 0 bases and J by 7 bases, with 10 bases between the two germline ends. The DNA of the CDR3 is TGTGCCAGCAGCTTAGCCCCAGGAGGACAGCCCCAGCATTTT. Translation: CASSLAPGGQPQHF.

This clonotype came up a few times. This chain joins TRBV29-1 and TRBJ2-5, with TRBD1 identical over 7 bases. The V segment lost 6 bases and the J segment 5 bases; nucleotides outside the gene matches: 3. Germline V CDR1 and CDR2: SQVTM, ANQGSEA. The length of the CDR3 is 11 residues. The CDR3, as DNA: TGCAGCGTCCCGGACAGGGAGACCCAGTACTTC. Translating it yields CSVPDRETQYF. Together with reference TRBV29-1 and TRBJ2-5, the CDR3 gives the full variable domain: SAVISQKPSRDICQRGTSLTIQCQVDSQVTMMFWYRQQPGQSLTLIATANQGSEATYESGFVIDKFPISRPNLTFSTLTVSNMSPEDSSIYLCSVPDRETQYFGPGTRLLVL.

About this clonotype itself: The junction departs from germline at one end; a sequencing error may be responsible. This chain links TRBV3-1 with TRBJ2-1; D unresolved. The CDR3 covers 11 residues. Germline assignment: CDR1 LGHDT and CDR2 YNNKEL (reference sequence). CDR3 sequence reads: CASGQVGLQFF. The CDR3 DNA sequence: TGTGCCAGCGGCCAAGTTGGGTTACAGTTCTTC.

This clonotype was detected a few times. The J gene is TRBJ2-1, the V gene TRBV14; perhaps TRBD1 as D (5 bases). This CDR3 spans 15 amino acids. The V end was cut by 1 base, the J end by 4 bases, with 11 bases between. Looked up from germline, CDR1 is SGHDN and CDR2 is FVKESK. The CDR3 DNA follows: TGTGCCAGCAGCCAAGTCCCGACAGTTTACAATGAGCAGTTCTTC. Translated: CASSQVPTVYNEQFF. The full variable domain, its missing parts supplied by reference TRBV14 and TRBJ2-1, is EAGVTQFPSHSVIEKGQTVTLRCDPISGHDNLYWYRRVMGKEIKFLLHFVKESKQDESGMPNNRFLAERTGGTYSTLKVQPAELEDSGVYFCASSQVPTVYNEQFFGPGTRLTVL.

The chain links TRBV5-1 to TRBJ1-2; possibly TRBD1 for D (5 bases). The length of the CDR3 is 16 residues. Germline lookup yields CDR1 SGHRS and CDR2 YFSETQ. Trimming removed 4 bases from V and 1 base from J, with 17 bases in between. The CDR3 DNA is TGCGCCAGCAGCAGCCCGGGACCCGGGATTAACTATGGCTACACCTTC. It yields the protein CASSSPGPGINYGYTF.

This clonotype was picked up a small number of times. The chain employs TRBV7-9 and TRBJ1-1, with D uncertain. V gave up 0 bases and J gave up 4 bases, with 6 bases separating them. The CDR3 length is 13 residues. Germline V gives CDR1 SEHNR, CDR2 FQNEAQ (reference sequence). The CDR3 DNA reads TGTGCCAGCAGCTTAGCCCAGCCCACTGAAGCTTTCTTT. This codes for CASSLAQPTEAFF. Complete variable domain (other parts from reference TRBV7-9 and TRBJ1-1): DTGVSQNPRHKITKRGQNVTFRCDPISEHNRLYWYRQTLGQGPEFLTYFQNEAQLEKSRLLSDRFSAERPKGSFSTLEIQRTEQGDSAMYLCASSLAQPTEAFFGQGTRLTVV.

A word on this clonotype: A read error may produce the germline difference seen at one junction end. J is TRBJ2-1 and V is TRBV6-5, with D tentatively TRBD2 (5 bases). This CDR3 region has 15 residues. CDR1 and CDR2 from the germline V gene are MNHEY and SVGAGI. The chain's CDR3 is CASSLRGSAYIEQFF. CDR3 bases: TGTGCCAGCAGCCTCCGGGGTAGCGCATACATTGAGCAGTTCTTC.

This clonotype has a handful of counts. The V and J genes are TRBV24-1 and TRBJ2-1, with 7 bases identical to TRBD1. This CDR3 contains 15 residues. CDR1 is KGHDR, CDR2 SFDVKD, per germline. Trimming at V came to 1 base and at J to 3 bases, leaving 2 bases not matched to a gene. DNA for the CDR3: TGTGCCACCAGTGATTTCGCAGGGGGCTACAATGAGCAGTTCTTC. This encodes CATSDFAGGYNEQFF.

The chain employs TRBV4-2 and TRBJ2-7, with 7 bases matching TRBD2. Trimming at V came to 4 bases and at J to 0 bases, leaving 6 bases not matched to a gene. Germline CDR1 is LGHNA and CDR2 is YNFKEQ. The CDR3 has 15 residues. CDR3 DNA: TGTGCCAGCAGCCCGCAAGCGGGGAGCTCCTACGAGCAGTACTTC. Translated, it gives CASSPQAGSSYEQYF.

The chain employs TRBV4-1 and TRBJ2-3; possibly TRBD2 for D (6 bases). CDR3 size: 15 residues. V lost 3 bases and J lost 5, with 15 bases in between. CDR1 is MGHRA, CDR2 YSYEKL, per germline. In DNA form, the CDR3 reads TGCGCCAGCAGCCATGGATCCGGGAGTGGAGATACGCAGTATTTT. Translated, it gives CASSHGSGSGDTQYF.

This clonotype has a handful of counts. V usage is TRBV20-1 and J usage is TRBJ1-4, with 9 bases aligning to TRBD1. The CDR3 is 16 amino acids. Germline loops: CDR1 DFQATT, CDR2 SNEGSKA (reference sequence). V was pared by 1 base and J by 3 bases, with 6 bases of the junction left unmatched. Written as DNA, the CDR3 is TGCAGTGCTAGAGGAACAGGGGGCTTAGCTAATGAAAAACTGTTTTTT. Translation gives CSARGTGGLANEKLFF.

J is TRBJ1-4 and V is TRBV7-9; D not resolved. The V end lost 2 bases, the J end lost 4 bases, and 17 bases lay between the germline ends. The CDR3 is 17 residues long. Germline V CDR1 and CDR2: SEHNR, FQNEAQ (reference sequence). The CDR3 reads CASSLIPTEGINEKLFF. The DNA for the CDR3 is TGTGCCAGCAGCTTAATCCCCACGGAAGGGATTAATGAAAAACTGTTTTTT.

The V and J genes are TRBV7-9 and TRBJ1-5; D gene unclear. Germline CDR1 reads SEHNR; CDR2 reads FQNEAQ (reference sequence). This CDR3 is 15 amino acids long. The V gene lost 4 bases and the J gene lost 1 base, with 11 bases spanning the gap. Here the CDR3 reads CASSSSQESNQPQHF. In DNA, the CDR3 is TGTGCCAGCAGCTCCAGCCAGGAAAGCAATCAGCCCCAGCATTTT.

This clonotype was detected only a few times. The chain carries TRBV11-2 and TRBJ1-2, with 7 nucleotides matching TRBD1. The CDR3 runs to 15 residues. V lost 1 base and J lost 6; bases outside the gene matches: 8. CDR1 is SGHAT, CDR2 FQNNGV, per germline. This CDR3 is CASSLGYRGGNGYTF. The CDR3 region has the DNA TGTGCCAGCAGCTTAGGGTACAGGGGAGGGAATGGCTACACCTTC.

Regarding this clonotype: A clone one base away is much larger, so this may be a read error. The chain recombines TRBV10-3 with TRBJ2-4; the match to TRBD1 covers 7 bases. The J call may be faulty, since TRBJ2-7 better matches the DNA end. The CDR3 sequence is 13 residues long. Germline V gene sequence: CDR1 ENHRY, CDR2 SYGVKD. The CDR3 DNA sequence: TGTGCCATCAGTGGCCCACAGGGGAGCGAGCAGTACTTC. This translates into CAISGPQGSEQYF.

The CDR3 DNA reads as TGTGCCATCTGGGGACTTGGGGAAAACTATGGCTACACCTTC. It specifies CAIWGLGENYGYTF. The J gene is TRBJ1-2, the V gene TRBV10-3; D might be TRBD1 (5 bases). Trimming removed 8 bases at V and 2 bases at J, with 15 bases between. The CDR3 is 14 amino acids. Germline V gene lookup returns CDR1 ENHRY and CDR2 SYGVKD.

J is TRBJ1-1 and V is TRBV13; D possibly corresponds to TRBD1 (5 bases). The CDR3 extends over 12 amino acids. Germline assignment: CDR1 PRHDT and CDR2 FYEKMQ (reference sequence). V dropped 4 bases and J dropped 8 bases, with 11 bases sitting between them. The CDR3 coding sequence is TGTGCCAGCAGCTCACGGAGGGGAGAAGCTTTCTTT. This codes for CASSSRRGEAFF.

This clonotype was observed a handful of times. The chain links TRBV20-1 to TRBJ2-1, with TRBD2 as a possible D gene (6 bases). From germline, CDR1 is DFQATT and CDR2 SNEGSKA (reference sequence). V was clipped by 5 bases and J by 5 bases, with 13 bases between them. The CDR3 sequence is 13 residues long. CDR3 region: CSAGGEADNEQFF. The DNA for the CDR3 is TGCAGTGCTGGAGGGGAGGCGGACAATGAGCAGTTCTTC.

The rearrangement uses TRBV28 and TRBJ2-4; no clear D gene. Matching the DNA end better, TRBJ2-7 makes the J call doubtful. CDR1 is MDHEN and CDR2 is SYDVKM in the germline V gene. The CDR3 is 12 residues long. The CDR3: CASTSIAYEQYF. DNA of the CDR3: TGTGCCAGCACCTCGATAGCCTACGAGCAGTACTTC.

This clonotype has a handful of counts. V usage is TRBV10-3 and J usage is TRBJ1-2; a possible D gene is TRBD1 (5 bases). The CDR3 totals 13 residues. CDR1 is ENHRY, CDR2 SYGVKD, per germline. Between the trimmed V and J ends, which lost 10 bases and 0 bases, there was a span of 12 bases. CDR3: CATAAGPNYGYTF. Here the CDR3 DNA reads TGTGCCACCGCTGCGGGGCCTAACTATGGCTACACCTTC.

This clonotype was observed a handful of times. The chain is built from TRBV10-3 and TRBJ1-2; 7 bases align to TRBD1. CDR3 length: 12 amino acids. With 10 bases clipped from V and 6 bases from J, the junction kept 8 bases outside the gene matches. Germline V gene sequence: CDR1 ENHRY, CDR2 SYGVKD. The DNA for the CDR3 is TGTGCCACAAGGGAGGGGGCAGATGGCTACACCTTC. Translating gives CATREGADGYTF.

The chain recombines TRBV5-1 with TRBJ2-5; 7 bases are shared with TRBD1. With V trimmed by 2 bases and J by 5 bases, 6 bases remained unmatched. From germline, CDR1 is SGHRS and CDR2 YFSETQ. This CDR3 has 14 amino acids. CDR3 protein: CASSLGGPAETQYF. In DNA form, the CDR3 reads TGCGCCAGCAGCTTAGGGGGCCCCGCGGAGACCCAGTACTTC.

This clonotype has a handful of counts. This rearrangement joins TRBV27 to TRBJ2-7; possible D gene TRBD1, 5 bases. CDR1 is MNHEY and CDR2 is SMNVEV in the germline V gene (reference sequence). CDR3 length: 14 residues. V lost 6 bases to trimming and J lost 1 base, with 13 bases between them. The CDR3 sequence: CASSFYRLSYEQYF. The CDR3 nucleotides read TGTGCCAGCAGCTTTTACAGGCTTTCCTACGAGCAGTACTTC.

Only one count was recorded for this clonotype. It may be a read error: a sequence one base away is much more abundant. The V gene is TRBV6-5, the J gene TRBJ2-4; D is uncertain. The CDR3 totals 13 residues. Looked up from germline, CDR1 is MNHEY and CDR2 is SVGAGI. DNA for the CDR3: TGTGCCAGCAGTTCCCCGTCCAAAGACATTCAGTACTTC. Encoded protein: CASSSPSKDIQYF.

This clonotype was found a few times. J is TRBJ2-7 and V is TRBV19, with 12 bases lining up with TRBD1. Losses at the gene ends were 5 bases for V and 2 bases for J; bases not matched to a gene: 7. Germline CDR1 is LNHDA and CDR2 is SQIVND (reference sequence). CDR3 length equals 16 residues. CDR3 in DNA: TGTGCCAGTAGTCCACGGGACAGGGGGCTCGCCTACGAGCAGTACTTC. Encoded protein: CASSPRDRGLAYEQYF.

The chain links TRBV28 to TRBJ2-2, with D hard to call. Per the germline V gene, CDR1 is MDHEN and CDR2 is SYDVKM. V gave up 11 bases and J gave up 4 bases, with 11 bases separating them. The CDR3 is 12 amino acids. The CDR3 is CAAQVFTGELFF. CDR3 nucleotides: TGTGCCGCACAAGTCTTCACCGGGGAGCTGTTTTTT.

V gene TRBV7-2 combines with J gene TRBJ1-2; D possibly corresponds to TRBD1 (5 bases). The CDR3 is 14 amino acids. Germline V lookup: CDR1 SGHTA, CDR2 FQGNSA. V lost 8 bases to trimming and J lost 1 base, with 14 bases between them. The CDR3 is CASGFGTNNYGYTF. Here the CDR3 DNA reads TGTGCCAGCGGGTTTGGGACCAATAACTATGGCTACACCTTC. Complete variable domain (other parts from reference TRBV7-2 and TRBJ1-2): GAGVSQSPSNKVTEKGKDVELRCDPISGHTALYWYRQSLGQGLEFLIYFQGNSAPDKSGLPSDRFSAERTGGSVSTLTIQRTQQEDSAVYLCASGFGTNNYGYTFGSGTRLTVV.